The 8 T cell receptor beta chains presented below share a single source sample, sequenced in a study of cytomegalovirus exposure and HLA in healthy donors. PCR employed 60 Vbeta and 13 Jbeta primers. TCRdb keeps only in-frame clones here, not all; method: immunoSEQ multiplex PCR. The table has 98,000 or so clones, 10% seen once; the top ten hold more than 5%. Sequenced: PBMCs. These receptors were taken from a man in his forties or fifties in good health and CMV-seropositive.

The chain links TRBV5-6 to TRBJ2-3; 8 bases agree with TRBD2. The germline gives CDR1 SGHDT, CDR2 YYEEEE. The junction had 8 bases not matched to a gene; V was cut back by 2 bases and J by 6 bases. CDR3 size: 15 residues. The CDR3 region is CASSLAGEVADTQYF. CDR3 sequence (DNA): TGTGCCAGCAGCTTAGCGGGAGAGGTGGCGGATACGCAGTATTTT.

In this sample, this clone turned up a few times. The chain is built from TRBV5-1 and TRBJ2-1, with 11 bases matching TRBD2. Losses at the gene ends were 0 bases for V and 0 bases for J; bases not matched to a gene: 8. CDR3 length: 19 amino acids. Germline values: CDR1 SGHRS, CDR2 YFSETQ. Here the CDR3 reads CASSLALAGGYSSYNEQFF. Here the CDR3 DNA reads TGCGCCAGCAGCTTGGCGCTAGCGGGAGGTTACAGCTCCTACAATGAGCAGTTCTTC. Full variable domain (missing parts from reference TRBV5-1 and TRBJ2-1): KAGVTQTPRYLIKTRGQQVTLSCSPISGHRSVSWYQQTPGQGLQFLFEYFSETQRNKGNFPGRFSGRQFSNSRSEMNVSTLELGDSALYLCASSLALAGGYSSYNEQFFGPGTRLTVL.

This clone was observed a few times. The chain combines TRBV6-6 with TRBJ1-1; 9 nucleotides match TRBD1. This CDR3 is 16 amino acids long. With V trimmed by 6 bases and J by 1 base, 9 bases remained unmatched. Per germline, CDR1 MNHNY and CDR2 SVGAGI (reference sequence). DNA of the CDR3: TGTGCCAGCAGCCCGGGAAGACAGGGGGGGAACACTGAAGCTTTCTTT. Its protein product is CASSPGRQGGNTEAFF.

The V gene is TRBV18, the J gene TRBJ2-1; D gene ambiguous. This CDR3 spans 17 amino acids. Germline V gene data show CDR1 as KGHSH and CDR2 as LQKENI. The germline V and J ends were trimmed by 3 bases and 6 bases, with 21 bases remaining between them. CDR3 sequence (DNA): TGTGCCAGCTCACCTCCGAATATTAGATTATCATTCAATGAGCAGTTCTTC. This gives the protein CASSPPNIRLSFNEQFF.

As regards this clone: Other DNA sequences in the sample encode the same CDR3. J is TRBJ2-3 and V is TRBV5-4; weak D call: TRBD2 (6 bases). The germline CDR1 and CDR2 sequences are SGHNT and YYREEE (reference sequence). Trimming pared 3 bases from V and 6 bases from J, leaving 8 bases between. The CDR3 extends over 12 amino acids. In nucleotides, the CDR3 is TGTGCCAGCAGCTGGGGGGTGGATACGCAGTATTTT. It yields the protein CASSWGVDTQYF.

This clone was found a few times. The chain is built from TRBV6-1 and TRBJ1-4; tentative D call: TRBD1 (6 bases). Looked up from germline, CDR1 is MNHNS and CDR2 is SASEGT. V lost 2 bases, J lost 10 bases, and 20 bases lay in between. CDR3 length equals 16 residues. DNA of the CDR3: TGTGCCAGCAGTGAAACCAGCATTAGCGAAGGGGGAAAACTGTTTTTT. Protein sequence: CASSETSISEGGKLFF.

The chain carries TRBV7-9 and TRBJ1-5; D possibly corresponds to TRBD1 (6 bases). V lost 4 bases to trimming and J lost 7 bases, with 14 bases between them. The germline V gene encodes CDR1 SEHNR and CDR2 FQNEAQ (reference sequence). CDR3 length: 14 residues. The CDR3 DNA is TGTGCCAGCAGCTCCGGACAGTCTGGCCAGCCCCAGCATTTT. Translating it yields CASSSGQSGQPQHF. The full variable domain, with the rest looked up from reference TRBV7-9 and TRBJ1-5, is DTGVSQNPRHKITKRGQNVTFRCDPISEHNRLYWYRQTLGQGPEFLTYFQNEAQLEKSRLLSDRFSAERPKGSFSTLEIQRTEQGDSAMYLCASSSGQSGQPQHFGDGTRLSIL.

This clone occurred once. V usage is TRBV27 and J usage is TRBJ1-2, with no clear D. This CDR3 comprises 12 residues. The V gene lost 6 bases and the J gene lost 5 bases, with 10 bases spanning the gap. CDR1 MNHEY and CDR2 SMNVEV come from the germline V gene (reference sequence). CDR3 nucleotide sequence: TGTGCCAGCAGATTCGCGGATTATGGCTACACCTTC. This translates into CASRFADYGYTF.